This TCR beta chain was sequenced during a study of identical twins. Overall study findings and caveats: The more abundant beta clonotypes in cord blood had fewer insertions, and memory repertoires did not show this.

TCRdb independently ran MiXCR on the 5' RACE reads; one entry per CDR3 protein. Here the sample spans fewer than 800,000 distinct CDR3 sequences, about 7% being singletons. This clonotype was picked up a small number of times. The antigen remains unidentified. The length of the CDR3 is 16 residues. Trimming removed 0 bases from V and 3 bases from J; junction bases left unmatched: 1. Germline loops: CDR1 LNHNV, CDR2 YYDKDF (reference sequence). Separately, the same data were catalogued under a study of yellow fever vaccine responses in identical twins.

The sequenced material came from PBMCs. This clonotype was sampled from a woman between 18 and 29 years old in good health. This chain joins TRBV15 and TRBJ2-1; 11 bases agree with TRBD2. CDR3 coding DNA: TGTGCCACCAGCAGAGAGGGACTAGCGGTCTACAATGAGCAGTTCTTC. This gives the protein CATSREGLAVYNEQFF.